This T cell receptor beta chain is from a study of STAT3 mutations in large granular lymphocyte leukemia. Study details: Roughly half the longitudinally sequenced T-LGLL patients had canonical STAT3 mutations.

Whole-study results and caveats: Sampling intervals varied between patients and samples. In T-cell large granular lymphocyte leukemia, about half of patients showed multiple immunodominant subclonotypes. Some patients had dominant TCR clones larger than their STAT3 mutant burden.

As regards this clone: The antigen is not known.

Average productive template count per sample was approximately 41,000. Only in-frame clones appear in the TCRdb table, and some are missing; sequencing was by immunoSEQ multiplex PCR. The sample contains some 28,000 clones, around 80% of which appear only once. V shed 3 bases and J shed 5 bases, with 10 bases lying between them. This CDR3 has 13 amino acids. CDR1 is MGHRA, CDR2 YSYEKL, per germline. This chain connects TRBV4-1 to TRBJ2-5; D remains ambiguous. This TCR came from a woman between 50 and 59 years old with T-cell large granular lymphocyte leukemia. Some clones in this sample may be carry-over from other donors' samples. What was sequenced was peripheral blood mononuclear cells. CDR3 protein: CASSQVGLETQYF. The CDR3 DNA reads as TGCGCCAGCAGCCAGGTCGGGTTGGAGACCCAGTACTTC.